This T cell receptor (beta chain) was observed in a study of T cells after yellow fever vaccination. Study background: With SMART-Seq v4 Ultra Low Input, the fractions containing low cell numbers were prepared. General observations from the study: Detected again after the booster were most primary-vaccination clones, at 95% to 98% CD4 and 88% CD8. Peaking faster, on day 5 versus 15, the secondary response was nonetheless weaker.

Regarding this clonotype: Its antigen is not identified.

The V end lost 1 base, the J end lost 14 bases, and 18 bases lay between the germline ends. The CDR3 runs to 14 residues. UMIs were added to TCR cDNA along with a universal primer site when it was made by 5'RACE template switching. TCRdb used MiXCR to reprocess the 5' RACE reads, holding one entry per CDR3 protein. The sample carries 150,000 to 200,000 distinct CDR3 sequences, approximately 11% recorded once. This material consisted of CD8+ T cells sorted from PBMCs, taken 15 days after the yellow fever booster vaccination. This TCR derives from a man aged 18 to 29 who received the YFV17D yellow fever vaccine. The chain carries TRBV12-3 or TRBV12-4 and TRBJ2-4; D is unclear. The DNA of the CDR3 is TGTGCCAGCAGTTTAGTGAGCCAGCCGATGGTCGAGTACTTC. Translated, it gives CASSLVSQPMVEYF.